This TCR beta chain derives from a study of vaccination effects on CD4 cells after COVID-19 (dated 2022 in TCRdb). For context, the study as a whole: Participants received two doses of either the BNT162b2 or the mRNA-1273 mRNA SARS-CoV-2 vaccine. In a couple of convalescent patients, pre-vaccine samples were collected 16 days and one week ahead of the first dose, 142 and 148 days after COVID-19 diagnosis. SARS-CoV-2 spike-specific CD4+ TCR repertoires from before and after mRNA vaccination were compared in COVID-19 convalescent patients and in infection-naive vaccine recipients. A total of nine to ten COVID-19 convalescent patients and 4 SARS-CoV-2-naive healthy vaccine recipients were included in the full study. The Oncomine TCR Beta short-read assay on an Illumina iSeq 100 was used to sequence cultures from other donors in the study. What the authors observed across the whole study: At late post-vaccination timepoints, both infection-induced and vaccine-induced clones showed marked clonal contraction, consistent with waning T cell responses. The study was limited by a small number of convalescent patients and lacked early post-infection timepoints. In convalescent patients, the post-vaccine spike-reactive repertoire consisted mainly of new vaccine-induced clones, largely distinct from infection-induced clones.

The library was generated by the immunoSEQ multiplex PCR assay. DNA from the CD4+ T cells that had been cultured and isolated underwent TCR beta CDR3 sequencing. Per the authors' processing: Non-productive TCR sequences were discarded, and reads were trimmed to the CDR3 region, with only CDR3s of 7 or more amino acids retained. The MANAFEST web app was used to identify antigen-specific clonotypes by comparing expansion in peptide wells with expansion in reference cultures. Positive clones required FDR<0.05 expansion versus reference and all other wells, odds ratio above 5, and frequency above 0.1% in two replicate wells. Clonotypes significantly expanded in SARS-CoV-2 spike wells and in at least one common cold coronavirus spike condition were defined as cross-reactive. CDR3 similarity was assessed by Levenshtein distance with the stringdist R package, and unrooted trees were built with ape in R 3.6.1. This immuneACCESS table, as held by TCRdb, lists in-frame sequences with V and J called but not all clones. Of the missing ones, under half trace to an unresolved V gene in checked studies; the others have no known cause. The V and J calls and clone size were taken over from that table, and D and trimming were inferred from the DNA. Present in this sample are some 35,000 clones, around 73% of which were seen just once. The ten largest clones add up to about 18% of the sample.

Worth noting for this clone: The antigen it binds to is not known. Base-call qualities are not available, and no considerably larger clone is one nucleotide away.

From its cysteine to its phenylalanine, the CDR3 spans 13 amino acids. CDR3 DNA is the only sequence kept; it has 39 bases, read in frame from the first base. Cut back by 2 bases and 4 bases, the V and J ends lie 8 bases apart. From the germline V gene, CDR1 is KGHSH and CDR2 is LQKENI. The ViraFEST assay stimulated PBMC with viral peptide pools and then used TCR sequencing to identify antigen-specific CD4+ T cell clonotypes by expansion. After about 10 days of culture, CD4+ T cells were isolated with the EasySep CD4+ T cell isolation kit. PCR-confirmed SARS-CoV-2 infection had occurred in convalescent patients between March and December 2020, before the Alpha, Beta and Delta variants emerged in the United States. Some 2 million PBMC per well were cultured in IMDM with about 4.5% human AB serum, 7.5 to 10 IU/ml IL-2 and gentamicin, plus 10 ug/ml peptides. Half of the culture medium was replaced with fresh IL-2-containing medium on days 3 and 7. Unless otherwise noted, each peptide stimulation condition was cultured in triplicate wells. Using Ficoll-Paque Plus gradient centrifugation, PBMC were separated from whole blood and then either used fresh or cryopreserved at -140C. The overlapping peptide pools covered the spike proteins of SARS-CoV-2 and of the common cold coronaviruses HCoV-NL63, HCoV-OC43 and HCoV-229E. Genomic DNA was extracted from cultured CD4+ T cells with the QIAamp micro DNA kit.

The sequence was obtained from a human donor who had a prior SARS-CoV-2 infection. The V and J genes are TRBV18 and TRBJ1-2; TRBD1 might be the D gene, on 5 matching bases. The input for sequencing was CD4+ T cells from PBMCs cultured with HCoV-NL63 spike peptides, taken before COVID-19 vaccination. In the paper's terms, the cell subset or site label means: HCoV-NL63 spike overlapping peptide pool stimulation. At the DNA level, the sequence is TGTGCCAGCTCACCAGACAGACTCTATGGCTACACCTTC. This translates into CASSPDRLYGYTF.